This TCR beta chain was found in a study of CD8+ T cells in alopecia areata. Study overall: Treated patients received oral tofacitinib, 5 to 10 mg twice daily. Patients in the study were on tofacitinib for 6 to 18 months, then off it for 6 months.

Lesional scalp punch biopsies and peripheral blood were collected from alopecia areata patients. Trimming left V 8 bases short and J 10 bases short, with 14 bases between. The CDR3 is 11 amino acids. Germline V gene lookup returns CDR1 SGHTA and CDR2 FQGNSA. RNA extraction was followed by reverse transcription into cDNA, which acted as the sequencing template. The table came from immunoSEQ multiplex PCR; TCRdb's copy has only in-frame clones and leaves some out. The table shows about 15,000 clones, with 45% to 65% occurring only once. Input material: skin. The clonotype was recovered from a human donor with alopecia areata. This sequence joins TRBV7-2 and TRBJ1-2; no definite D call. The DNA for the CDR3 is TGTGCCAGCTCCCAGGTTCAAGCCTACACCTTC. Translated: CASSQVQAYTF. Combining the CDR3 with reference TRBV7-2 and TRBJ1-2 gives the whole variable domain GAGVSQSPSNKVTEKGKDVELRCDPISGHTALYWYRQSLGQGLEFLIYFQGNSAPDKSGLPSDRFSAERTGGSVSTLTIQRTQQEDSAVYLCASSQVQAYTFGSGTRLTVV.